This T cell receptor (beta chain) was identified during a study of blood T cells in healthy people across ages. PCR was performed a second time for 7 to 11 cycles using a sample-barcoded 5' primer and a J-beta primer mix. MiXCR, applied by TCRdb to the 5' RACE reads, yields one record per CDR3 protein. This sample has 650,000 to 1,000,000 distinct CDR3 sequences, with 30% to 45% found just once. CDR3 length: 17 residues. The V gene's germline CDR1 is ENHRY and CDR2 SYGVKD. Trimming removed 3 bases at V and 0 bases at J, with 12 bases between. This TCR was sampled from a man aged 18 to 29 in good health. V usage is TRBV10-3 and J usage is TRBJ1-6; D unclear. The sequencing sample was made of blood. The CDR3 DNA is TGTGCCATCAGTGATTTGACCCTCGGCTCCTATAATTCACCCCTCCACTTT. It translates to CAISDLTLGSYNSPLHF.